This entry concerns a single T cell receptor (beta chain). The target antigen is unknown. Treatment reported: some 20 received Ad26.COV2.S at low or high dose, single or two shots; about 5 received placebo; per-sample allocation not given. Sampling happened 63 days after the first vaccine or placebo injection. These data come from a study of Ad26.COV2.S vaccination and SARS-CoV-2 variants. Study context: Enrolled in COV1001, the donor was in the Ad26.COV2.S trial arm, which received the vaccine.

Study-wide results and limits: Placebo recipients showed lower spike-specific TCR breadth than vaccinees. Vaccinees reportedly had broad spike-specific CD8+ and CD4+ T cell responses. Measures of TCR breadth and depth may have fallen short of total T cell responses.

This table comes from immunoSEQ multiplex PCR, and its TCRdb copy is limited to in-frame clones, with some not included. The table lists 300,000 to 350,000 clones, 85% to 90% of them singletons. The source material was peripheral blood, sampled in a trial of Ad26.COV2.S vaccine versus placebo. The source of this sequence is a person aged 18-60 years who received the Ad26.COV2.S COVID-19 vaccine or a placebo.

CDR3 DNA: TGTGCCAGCAGGAAGGGGACTAGCAATCAGCCCCAGCATTTT. Translation: CASRKGTSNQPQHF. The chain couples TRBV2 to TRBJ1-5; TRBD1 is a possible D gene (5 bases). CDR1 and CDR2 (germline): SNHLY, FYNNEI. V was cut by 6 bases and J by 0 bases, with 9 bases left in between. CDR3 length equals 14 residues.